This record looks at one TCR beta chain sequence and its context. These data originate in a study of blood T cell repertoires in COVID-19. Across the whole study: Specimens from acute and convalescent COVID-19 originated in the United States, Italy and Spain. The analysed material was cDNA or gDNA that came from T cells, B-cell-depleted T cells, or PBMCs.

As processed by the authors: Estimation of nucleated cell counts relied on the amplification of reference gene primers. Sequencing used immunoSEQ multiplex PCR; TCRdb keeps in-frame clones, though not all of them. V, J and clone size are those of that table, while D and trimming were read from the DNA. Among 120,000 to 150,000 clones listed, approximately 80% were seen once. The V end was cut by 8 bases, the J end by 0 bases, with 10 bases between. Germline V gene data show CDR1 as MNHEY and CDR2 as SVGAGI. The CDR3 has 13 amino acids. The chain has TRBV6-5 and TRBJ1-1, with D possibly matching TRBD1 (5 bases). The clonotype was recovered from a man aged 50 to 59 with acute or convalescent COVID-19. Sequenced input: peripheral blood. CDR3 coding DNA: TGTGCCAGCCCGACAGAGATGAACACTGAAGCTTTCTTT. Translated: CASPTEMNTEAFF.